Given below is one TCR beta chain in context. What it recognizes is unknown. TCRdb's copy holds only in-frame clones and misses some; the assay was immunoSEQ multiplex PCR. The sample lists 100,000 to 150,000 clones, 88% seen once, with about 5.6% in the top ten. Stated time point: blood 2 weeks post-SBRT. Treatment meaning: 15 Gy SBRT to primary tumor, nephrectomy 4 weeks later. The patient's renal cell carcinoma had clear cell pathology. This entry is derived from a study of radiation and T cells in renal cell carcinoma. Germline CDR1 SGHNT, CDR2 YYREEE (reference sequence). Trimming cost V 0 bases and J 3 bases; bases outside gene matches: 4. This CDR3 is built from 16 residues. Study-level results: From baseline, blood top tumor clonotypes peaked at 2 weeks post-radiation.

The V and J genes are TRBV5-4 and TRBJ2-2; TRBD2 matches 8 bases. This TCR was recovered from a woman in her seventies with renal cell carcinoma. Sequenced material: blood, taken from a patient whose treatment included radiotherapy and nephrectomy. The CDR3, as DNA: TGTGCCAGCAGCTTGGAGCGGGGGCGAGACACCGGGGAGCTGTTTTTT. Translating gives CASSLERGRDTGELFF.